The clone carrying this T cell receptor (beta chain) was seen ten or more times. This sample was taken from a study of T cells in Graves' hyperthyroidism and ophthalmopathy. Germline assignment: CDR1 MDHEN and CDR2 SYDVKM. The CDR3 consists of 22 residues. With V trimmed by 4 bases and J by 6 bases, 30 bases remained unmatched. It was RNA transcripts that yielded the amplified TCR beta CDR3 regions. The HTBI set primed first-round TCR CDR3 RT-PCR. TCRdb recomputed calls from the multiplex PCR reads with MiXCR, one row per CDR3 protein. The sample includes more than 300,000 distinct CDR3 sequences, about 17% of them seen just once.

V usage is TRBV28 and J usage is TRBJ1-5; 7 bases line up with TRBD1. This sequence was found in a woman aged 25 to 39 with Graves' hyperthyroidism that later progressed to Graves' ophthalmopathy. The sequenced sample was blood. The CDR3 sequence is CASSSGMGQFDPGVASAQPQHF. In nucleotides, the CDR3 is TGTGCCAGCAGTTCGGGGATGGGACAGTTCGATCCGGGGGTTGCCTCGGCTCAGCCCCAGCATTTT.